These T cell receptor beta chains were read from a single sample in a study of shared clonotypes between healthy human individuals. The table came from immunoSEQ multiplex PCR; TCRdb's copy has only in-frame clones and leaves some out. The sample lists roughly 810,000 clones; around 96% were seen once. Sequencing was performed on naive CD8+ T cells sorted from blood. The receptors originated from a young man in good health. The CDR3 runs from the conserved cysteine through the conserved F or W. Fields, in order: J gene, V gene, D gene, clone size, CDR3 DNA, CDR3 protein. The D gene is left open where the match is weak. Clone size, where shown, is once, few, many, or a class for clones that have expanded.

J gene: TRBJ1-1
V gene: TRBV7-9
D gene: NA
clone size: NA
CDR3 DNA: TGTGCCAGCAGCTTAGACGCTGAAGCTTTCTTT
CDR3 protein: CASSLDAEAFF

J gene: TRBJ1-2
V gene: TRBV5-6
D gene: TRBD1
clone size: NA
CDR3 DNA: TGTGCCAGCAGCTTGGTGGACACAACAGGGGCCACCTATGGCTACACCTTC
CDR3 protein: CASSLVDTTGATYGYTF

J gene: TRBJ1-3
V gene: TRBV6-6
D gene: NA
clone size: NA
CDR3 DNA: TGTGCCAGCAGTAATGGAAACACCATATATTTT
CDR3 protein: CASSNGNTIYF

J gene: TRBJ1-3
V gene: TRBV7-9
D gene: NA
clone size: NA
CDR3 DNA: TGTGCCAGCAGCACCACGGGACGGAGCTCTGGAAACACCATATATTTT
CDR3 protein: CASSTTGRSSGNTIYF

J gene: TRBJ1-4
V gene: TRBV7-9
D gene: NA
clone size: few
CDR3 DNA: TGTGCCACCCACGGAGGACAGCCCGTGGAAAAACTGTTTTTT
CDR3 protein: CATHGGQPVEKLFF

J gene: TRBJ2-2
V gene: TRBV19
D gene: NA
clone size: NA
CDR3 DNA: TGTGCCAGTAATCAACCGGGAACTACGAACACCGGGGAGCTGTTTTTT
CDR3 protein: CASNQPGTTNTGELFF

J gene: TRBJ2-3
V gene: TRBV4-3
D gene: NA
clone size: NA
CDR3 DNA: TGCGCCAGCAGCCTCGCGGACAGGGAGGGGATAACTGGCACAGATACGCAGTATTTT
CDR3 protein: CASSLADREGITGTDTQYF

J gene: TRBJ2-7
V gene: TRBV7-9
D gene: NA
clone size: NA
CDR3 DNA: TGTGCCAGCAGCCCGGAGAAGACGCGACAGACGAGCTCCTACGAGCAGTACTTC
CDR3 protein: CASSPEKTRQTSSYEQYF

J gene: TRBJ1-4
V gene: TRBV19
D gene: NA
clone size: NA
CDR3 DNA: TGTGCCAGTAGTATGGGGTTTCTGGCTAATGAAAAACTGTTTTTT
CDR3 protein: CASSMGFLANEKLFF

J gene: TRBJ1-1
V gene: TRBV27
D gene: NA
clone size: NA
CDR3 DNA: TGTGCCAGCAGTTTATCGCGGGGCACTGAAGCTTTCTTT
CDR3 protein: CASSLSRGTEAFF

J gene: TRBJ2-1
V gene: TRBV2
D gene: NA
clone size: NA
CDR3 DNA: TGTGCCAGCAGTGACTTTGGGGGCGAGAATGAGCAGTTCTTC
CDR3 protein: CASSDFGGENEQFF

J gene: TRBJ2-3
V gene: TRBV7-9
D gene: NA
clone size: NA
CDR3 DNA: TGTGCCAGCAGCCCCAGCCCCGACCCTTATACGCAGTATTTT
CDR3 protein: CASSPSPDPYTQYF

J gene: TRBJ2-1
V gene: TRBV18
D gene: TRBD1
clone size: NA
CDR3 DNA: TGTGCCAGCTCATTGCCGGGACAGGTTTTCTATGAGCAGTTCTTC
CDR3 protein: CASSLPGQVFYEQFF

J gene: TRBJ2-5
V gene: TRBV7-9
D gene: NA
clone size: NA
CDR3 DNA: TGTGCCAGCAGCCTGAGCCGACTAGTTCTCCAAGAGACCCAGTACTTC
CDR3 protein: CASSLSRLVLQETQYF

J gene: TRBJ2-7
V gene: TRBV7-9
D gene: TRBD2
clone size: NA
CDR3 DNA: TGTGCCAGCAGCAAACCGGGAGGTCGGCCCGAGCAGTACTTC
CDR3 protein: CASSKPGGRPEQYF

J gene: TRBJ2-2
V gene: TRBV7-6
D gene: TRBD2
clone size: NA
CDR3 DNA: TGTGCCAGCAGCTTACCTTCTAGCGGGACGAACACCGGGGAGCTGTTTTTT
CDR3 protein: CASSLPSSGTNTGELFF